A selection of T cell receptor beta chains follows, all from one sample in a study of identical twins. TCRdb called the 5' RACE reads again in MiXCR, with one record for every CDR3 protein. There are a few hundred thousand distinct CDR3 sequences in the sample; roughly 8.7% occur only once, and less than 4% lies in the top ten. The data also belong to a second study, concerning yellow fever vaccine responses in identical twins.

Sequencing was done on a sample of CD8+ T cells sorted from blood. The source is a young woman in good health. CDR3s include the opening cysteine and the closing phenylalanine or tryptophan. D genes are given only for firm matches. Size is omitted from some rows. Given values are once, few, many or a class for expanded clones.

v_gene,d_gene,j_gene,abundance,CDR3nt,CDR3aa
TRBV9,TRBD1,TRBJ2-3,many,TGTGCCAGCAGCGTAACCAGGGGGCGAGGAGATACGCAGTATTTT,CASSVTRGRGDTQYF
TRBV5-4,NA,TRBJ2-2,NA,TGTGCCAGCAGCTCCGCGAGTAACAACGCCGGGGAGCTGTTTTTT,CASSSASNNAGELFF
TRBV29-1,TRBD2,TRBJ2-1,many,TGCAGCGTGAGGGACTACCAATCTCCTCCCATTTCCTACAATGAGCAGTTCTTC,CSVRDYQSPPISYNEQFF
TRBV6-2/TRBV6-3,NA,TRBJ2-2,NA,TGTGCCAGCAGCCGACGCGTAACCGGCACCGGGGAGCTGTTTTTT,CASSRRVTGTGELFF
TRBV7-3,NA,TRBJ2-2,many,TGTGCCAGCAGCTTAACGGGGGGAAACACCGGGGAGCTGTTTTTT,CASSLTGGNTGELFF
TRBV9,NA,TRBJ1-1,NA,TGTGCCAGCAGCGTATCGAAGAACAGGGAGGACACTGAAGCTTTCTTT,CASSVSKNREDTEAFF
TRBV10-3,NA,TRBJ1-5,many,TGTGCCATCAGTGAGCCTAACAATCAGCCCCAGCATTTT,CAISEPNNQPQHF
TRBV27,NA,TRBJ2-1,NA,TGTGCCAGCAGTTCACTAAATGAGCAGTTCTTC,CASSSLNEQFF
TRBV7-9,NA,TRBJ2-7,many,TGTGCCAGCAGGGAGGGACAGAGGTACGAGCAGTACTTC,CASREGQRYEQYF
TRBV4-1,NA,TRBJ1-2,few,TGCGCCAGCAGCCAAGGAGGGGGGATGAGTTATGGCTACACCTTC,CASSQGGGMSYGYTF
TRBV12-3/TRBV12-4,TRBD1,TRBJ1-6,many,TGTGCCAGCAGTCCAGGGACAGTGGGTGGGCCACCCCTCCACTTT,CASSPGTVGGPPLHF
TRBV7-9,NA,TRBJ2-7,few,TGTGCCAGCAGCTACCCGCCCGCCTACGAGCAGTACTTC,CASSYPPAYEQYF
TRBV14,NA,TRBJ2-5,few,TGTGCCAGCAGCCAACCTCCGTGGGAGACCCAGTACTTC,CASSQPPWETQYF
TRBV6-1,TRBD2,TRBJ2-1,many,TGTGCCAGCAACGCCCTAGCGGGAGAAGGTGAGCAGTTCTTC,CASNALAGEGEQFF
TRBV29-1,NA,TRBJ2-3,NA,TGCAGCGTTGTCGTGTCCAGCAGCACAGATACGCAGTATTTT,CSVVVSSSTDTQYF
TRBV7-2,NA,TRBJ2-7,few,TGTGCCAGCAGCCCGGCTCACGGGAGCAGGGGTGACGAGCAGTACTTC,CASSPAHGSRGDEQYF
TRBV29-1,TRBD2,TRBJ2-7,NA,TGCAGCTACTCGGGACTAGCTGACGAGCAGTACTTC,CSYSGLADEQYF
TRBV16,NA,TRBJ2-3,few,TGTGCCAGCAGCCAAGGATACAGCACAGATACGCAGTATTTT,CASSQGYSTDTQYF
TRBV20-1,TRBD1,TRBJ2-7,many,TGCAGTGCTACCGGGACAGGGCTCTACGAGCAGTACTTC,CSATGTGLYEQYF
TRBV4-3,NA,TRBJ2-7,many,TGCGCCAGCAGCCAAGATCTGGGGGGCTACGAGCAGTACTTC,CASSQDLGGYEQYF
TRBV29-1,TRBD1,TRBJ2-7,few,TGCAGCGTCCCTATCCGGGACAGGGGGCGTGAGCAGTACTTC,CSVPIRDRGREQYF
TRBV15,NA,TRBJ2-5,NA,TGTCCCACCAGCAGAGATCCCAGCGACAGGACCCACTACTTC,CPTSRDPSDRTHYF
TRBV7-2,NA,TRBJ2-3,few,TGTGCCAGCAGCTTAGACGCGGACGACAACACAGATACGCAGTATTTT,CASSLDADDNTDTQYF
TRBV9,TRBD1,TRBJ2-1,few,TGTGCCAGCAGCGGGACAGGAGATGACTACAATGAGCAGTTCTTC,CASSGTGDDYNEQFF
TRBV6-5,TRBD2,TRBJ2-7,NA,TGTGCCAGCAGTTACTCGGTCGGGGGGGCCGGGGAGCAGTACTTC,CASSYSVGGAGEQYF
TRBV9,TRBD1,TRBJ1-2,NA,TGTGCCAGCAGCCCCCGGGACAGGGGGCCGGGGACCTTC,CASSPRDRGPGTF
TRBV9,NA,TRBJ2-7,NA,TGTGCCAGCAGCGTCGCCGGGGCAGGGGCCTACGAGCAGTACTTC,CASSVAGAGAYEQYF
TRBV7-2,TRBD2,TRBJ2-1,few,TGTGCCAGCAGCCCGAGTTCGGGGACTAGCTTGTACAATGAGCAGTTCTTC,CASSPSSGTSLYNEQFF
TRBV4-3,NA,TRBJ2-7,few,TGCGCCAGCAGCCAAGAACGGGATCTACACTACGAGCAGTACTTC,CASSQERDLHYEQYF
TRBV27,NA,TRBJ1-2,many,TGTGCCAGCAGTTTAAGGCCAGGGAACTATGGCTACACCTTC,CASSLRPGNYGYTF
TRBV7-2,NA,TRBJ2-1,NA,TGTGCCAGCAGCCCATTCGAAATTAATGAGCAGTTCTTC,CASSPFEINEQFF
TRBV29-1,NA,TRBJ2-3,many,TGCAGCGGGACAGCCAACACAGATACGCAGTATTTT,CSGTANTDTQYF
TRBV5-1,NA,TRBJ2-7,many,TGCGCCAGCAGCTTGGGAACCGGGACCACCTACGAGCAGTACTTC,CASSLGTGTTYEQYF
TRBV7-6,NA,TRBJ2-3,NA,TGTGCCAGCAGCTTAGGGGGTTTTGAGGCTTCCACAGATACGCAGTATTTT,CASSLGGFEASTDTQYF
TRBV7-9,TRBD1,TRBJ2-5,few,TGTGCCAGCAGCTCGGGACAGGGGCCTGGAGAGACCCAGTACTTC,CASSSGQGPGETQYF
TRBV4-2,NA,TRBJ2-1,NA,TGTGCCAGCAGCCAAGTAACTAGCTCCTACAATGAGCAGTTCTTC,CASSQVTSSYNEQFF
TRBV27,NA,TRBJ2-1,few,TGTGCCACCAGACGGGGCTACAATGAGCAGTTCTTC,CATRRGYNEQFF
TRBV7-3,NA,TRBJ2-5,NA,TGTGCCAGCAGCCCGGACAGCAGCCCACAAGAGACCCAGTACTTC,CASSPDSSPQETQYF
TRBV7-8,NA,TRBJ2-1,many,TGTGCCAGCAGCTTAGCGTTTCATCGGGGAGTTGATGAGCAGTTCTTC,CASSLAFHRGVDEQFF
TRBV29-1,TRBD2,TRBJ2-3,few,TGCAGCGTTGAAGGAACGCGAGCGGGACCTCACACAGATACGCAGTATTTT,CSVEGTRAGPHTDTQYF
TRBV2,TRBD1,TRBJ2-1,few,TGTGCCAGCCGGGACAGGCTAGACTCCAACAATGAGCAGTTCTTC,CASRDRLDSNNEQFF
TRBV20-1,NA,TRBJ1-2,once,TGCAGTGCTAGAGAAGAATTGGGGGGCTACACCTTC,CSAREELGGYTF
TRBV29-1,NA,TRBJ2-7,few,TGCAGCTCCCAGGACGGCTACGAGCAGTACTTC,CSSQDGYEQYF
TRBV7-9,TRBD1,TRBJ2-3,few,TGTGCCAGCAGCTTACCCCAAGACAGGGTTGGTACGCAGTATTTT,CASSLPQDRVGTQYF
TRBV29-1,NA,TRBJ2-7,many,TGCAGCGTTGAAGGTCGGGGCTACGGCGAGCAGTACTTC,CSVEGRGYGEQYF
TRBV5-5,NA,TRBJ2-7,many,TGTGCCAGCAGCTTGGCCTCGGCGGACCTCTCCTACGAGCAGTACTTC,CASSLASADLSYEQYF
TRBV6-5,NA,TRBJ2-5,NA,TGTGCCAGCAGTTACTCTCAAGGGGTTAAAGAGACCCAGTACTTC,CASSYSQGVKETQYF
TRBV29-1,NA,TRBJ2-7,many,TGCAGCGTTTGTCCACCGGGAGCCACCTACGAGCAGTACTTC,CSVCPPGATYEQYF
TRBV20-1,NA,TRBJ2-3,few,TGCAGTGCTAGAAAGTTCCCATATTCCACAGATACGCAGTATTTT,CSARKFPYSTDTQYF
TRBV3-1,NA,TRBJ2-7,NA,TGTGCCAGCACCTCGCACGAGCAGTACTTC,CASTSHEQYF
TRBV11-2,NA,TRBJ1-3,NA,TGTGCCAGCAGCTCACGCTCTGGAAACACCATATATTTT,CASSSRSGNTIYF